These 10 T cell receptor beta chains originate from one sample sequenced in a study of Graves' ophthalmopathy and Graves' hyperthyroidism. RNA served as the template for amplifying TCR beta CDR3 regions. Amplification began with first-round RT-PCR using HTBI primers, then second-round multiplex PCR was performed. TCRdb redid the calling of the multiplex PCR reads with MiXCR, one entry per CDR3 protein. The table shows 650,000 to 800,000 distinct CDR3 sequences, with roughly 41% occurring only once. Sequencing was carried out using peripheral blood. All receptors derive from an adult man with Graves' ophthalmopathy.

V is TRBV5-6 and J is TRBJ1-4; TRBD1 is a possible D gene (5 bases). V was trimmed by 4 bases and J by 5 bases, leaving 15 bases between them. CDR1 is SGHDT and CDR2 is YYEEEE in the germline V gene. The CDR3 has 15 residues. CDR3 sequence: CASSLGGSRNEKLFF. The CDR3 nucleotides read TGTGCCAGCAGCCTTGGGGGAAGCAGGAATGAAAAACTGTTTTTT. The full variable domain, in which reference TRBV5-6 and TRBJ1-4 provide the parts outside the CDR3, is DAGVTQSPTHLIKTRGQQVTLRCSPKSGHDTVSWYQQALGQGPQFIFQYYEEEERQRGNFPDRFSGHQFPNYSSELNVNALLLGDSALYLCASSLGGSRNEKLFFGSGTQLSVL.

The chain combines TRBV9 with TRBJ2-6; possible D gene TRBD2, 6 bases. The germline V gene has CDR1 SGDLS and CDR2 YYNGEE. V was shortened by 3 bases and J by 2 bases, with 9 bases between the two germline ends. The CDR3 totals 15 residues. As DNA, the CDR3 is TGTGCCAGCAGCGGACGGGGGACTGGGGCCAACGTCCTGACTTTC. This encodes CASSGRGTGANVLTF.

CDR3 sequence (DNA): TGCGCCAGCAGTGGGGGACAGGGAGTCCAGCCCCAGCATTTT. This encodes CASSGGQGVQPQHF. The chain combines TRBV10-2 with TRBJ1-5; 9 bases fit TRBD1. The CDR3 contains 14 residues. Germline V gene sequence: CDR1 WSHSY, CDR2 SAAADI. V gave up 4 bases and J gave up 7 bases; unmatched junction bases: 5.

The chain is built from TRBV24-1 and TRBJ2-3, with a tentative D call TRBD2 (5 bases). The germline CDR1 and CDR2 sequences are KGHDR and SFDVKD. CDR3 length: 13 amino acids. V lost 9 bases and J lost 2, with 11 bases in between. The CDR3 region has the DNA TGTGCCACCCGGGAAGCTGACACAGATACGCAGTATTTT. It encodes CATREADTDTQYF.

A word on this clonotype: As the CDR3 is not closed by the conserved phenylalanine or tryptophan, this likely results from a read error. It is unclear where the CDR3 begins or ends on the DNA, so no DNA is shown, and the CDR3 is as TCRdb lists it. The chain is built from TRBV4-2 and TRBJ1-1. Germline CDR1 LGHNA, CDR2 YNFKEQ. Both ends counted, the CDR3 spans 11 residues. CDR3 residues: CASSQDPGAGP.

This clonotype appeared many times. The J gene is TRBJ2-2, the V gene TRBV24-1; a possible D gene is TRBD1 (5 bases). CDR1 and CDR2 from the germline V gene are KGHDR and SFDVKD. CDR3 length: 16 amino acids. V shed 4 bases and J shed 8 bases, with 19 bases lying between them. The CDR3 loop reads CATSESPGKASGELFF. The DNA for the CDR3 is TGTGCCACCAGTGAGTCACCAGGGAAAGCATCGGGGGAGCTGTTTTTT.

The chain couples TRBV12-3 or TRBV12-4 to TRBJ2-7; D perhaps matches TRBD2 (7 bases). The CDR3 is made up of 13 amino acids. The V gene lost 5 bases and the J gene lost 7 bases, with 15 bases spanning the gap. The chain's CDR3 is CASSLGGQQEQYF. CDR3 bases: TGTGCCAGCAGTCTCGGGGGGCAACAGGAGCAGTACTTC.

This clonotype was recorded many times. This chain connects TRBV2 to TRBJ2-7, with TRBD1 matching over 7 bases. This CDR3 spans 13 amino acids. J gave up 3 bases and V 11 bases, and 10 bases lay outside the gene matches. Germline V gives CDR1 SNHLY, CDR2 FYNNEI. CDR3 residues: CASHRGQIYEQYF. CDR3 in DNA: TGTGCCTCCCACAGGGGCCAGATCTACGAGCAGTACTTC.

CDR3 coding DNA: TGTGCCAGCAGCGCCGACAGGGGAGCGGGGGAGACCCAGTACTTC. It specifies CASSADRGAGETQYF. The chain couples TRBV5-5 to TRBJ2-5; D is perhaps TRBD1 (8 bases). V was pared by 4 bases and J by 5 bases, with 18 bases between. The CDR3 consists of 15 residues. Germline V lookup: CDR1 SGHKS, CDR2 YYEKEE (reference sequence).

The table lists this clonotype with a few counts. The V and J genes are TRBV6-5 and TRBJ2-7; D remains ambiguous. The CDR3 loop spans 15 amino acids. The V and J ends lost 0 bases and 2 bases respectively, with 11 bases between them. CDR1 is MNHEY and CDR2 is SVGAGI in the germline V gene. This CDR3 is CASSYSSKYTYEQYF. The CDR3 DNA is TGTGCCAGCAGTTACTCATCCAAATATACCTACGAGCAGTACTTC.